This is a list of T cell receptor beta chains from one sample in a study of T-cell memory formation after mild COVID-19. TCRdb recomputed calls from the 5' RACE reads with MiXCR, one row per CDR3 protein. The sample comprises about half a million distinct CDR3 sequences, roughly 20% of which are singletons, and around 12% rests with the top ten. The sample taken for sequencing was PBMCs or a T cell subset sorted from them (not recorded which). The receptors shown here come from an adult woman who had mild COVID-19 (a few samples of this study predate the infection). Cell type and time point are not known. CDR3s include the opening cysteine and the closing phenylalanine or tryptophan. Size is omitted from some rows. Given values are once, few, many or a class for expanded clones.

cdr3_aa v_call cdr3_length clone_size
CASRQSPNTEAFF TRBV2 13 -
CASNGQMNTEAFF TRBV25-1 13 -
CSVAGFSYEQYF TRBV20-1 12 few
CASSSQGFTDTQYF TRBV7-2 14 once
CASSVEQGNTEAFF TRBV9 14 -
CATALSYNEQFF TRBV27 12 few
CASSRASGGMSDTQYF TRBV7-9 16 few
CASSLAPGLGSYNEQFF TRBV7-2 17 many
CSARRTGAGGYTF TRBV20-1 13 few
CSGTSTEAFF TRBV29-1 10 -
CASSPRVGTSGISGANVLTF TRBV7-2 20 -
CSVLTGTNYGYTF TRBV29-1 13 few
CAWRRQGNNQPQHF TRBV30 14 few
CASSFREVGYEQYF TRBV5-5 14 -
CASSLGQSYNSPLHF TRBV12-3/TRBV12-4 15 few
CASSLGQASQETQYF TRBV7-8 15 few
CSASPAGSNEQFF TRBV20-1 13 -
CASSPPTEGGETQYF TRBV7-9 15 few
CASPGYTF TRBV7-3 8 -
CAAKCTGGRF TRBV24-1 10 few
CATSEGTAGTPSTDTQYF TRBV15 18 many
CSVAPGPNTEAFF TRBV29-1 13 once
CASISIGKYF TRBV27 10 -
CASSRRNEQFF TRBV6-2/TRBV6-3 11 -
CATSTGHRVTQNTGELFF TRBV15 18 -
CASSLATHTDTQYF TRBV7-9 14 -
CASSLSGIFYEQYF TRBV11-2 14 -
CASSLLGLATDTQYF TRBV7-3 15 few
CASSSGPVLGYTF TRBV6-5 13 few